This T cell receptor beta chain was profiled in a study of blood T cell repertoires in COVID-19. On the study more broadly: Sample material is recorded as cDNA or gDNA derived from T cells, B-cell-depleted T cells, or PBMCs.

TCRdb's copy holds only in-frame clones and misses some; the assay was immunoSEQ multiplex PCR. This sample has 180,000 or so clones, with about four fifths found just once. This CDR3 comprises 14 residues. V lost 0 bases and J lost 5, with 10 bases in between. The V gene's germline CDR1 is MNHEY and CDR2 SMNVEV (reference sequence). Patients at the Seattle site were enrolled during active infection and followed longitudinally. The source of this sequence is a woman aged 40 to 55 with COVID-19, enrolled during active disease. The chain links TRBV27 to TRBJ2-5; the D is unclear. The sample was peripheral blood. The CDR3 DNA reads TGTGCCAGCAGTTTATCGAGGAGTTCGGAGACCCAGTACTTC. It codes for CASSLSRSSETQYF.